This T cell receptor (beta chain) was documented in a study of sequential checkpoint blockade in melanoma. Looking at the study overall: Arm A got nivolumab then ipilimumab; arm B the reverse, 1:1. Both treatment sequences were followed by maintenance nivolumab.

Profiling relied on immunoSEQ multiplex PCR, and the TCRdb table lists in-frame clones only, not all of them. The table shows around 12,000 clones, with over 65% occurring only once. This CDR3 spans 18 amino acids. Germline V gene sequence: CDR1 SGHNT, CDR2 YYREEE (reference sequence). Germline trimming cut 4 bases from V and 0 bases from J; bases unmatched to any gene: 13. As to treatment: randomized to nivolumab then ipilimumab (arm A) or the reverse (arm B). Patients had received no earlier DNA-damaging chemotherapy. Live CD3+CD8+ CD19− CD56− cells were sorted from PBMCs. The chain has TRBV5-4 and TRBJ1-3; 7 bases align to TRBD1. This sequence was found in a human donor with melanoma. This specimen consisted of CD8+ T cells sorted from blood (inferred from file names), obtained from a patient given nivolumab and ipilimumab in sequence. The CDR3 region has the DNA TGTGCCAGCAGCCGGACAGGAAGGTGGCATGGCTCTGGAAACACCATATATTTT. Encoded protein: CASSRTGRWHGSGNTIYF.